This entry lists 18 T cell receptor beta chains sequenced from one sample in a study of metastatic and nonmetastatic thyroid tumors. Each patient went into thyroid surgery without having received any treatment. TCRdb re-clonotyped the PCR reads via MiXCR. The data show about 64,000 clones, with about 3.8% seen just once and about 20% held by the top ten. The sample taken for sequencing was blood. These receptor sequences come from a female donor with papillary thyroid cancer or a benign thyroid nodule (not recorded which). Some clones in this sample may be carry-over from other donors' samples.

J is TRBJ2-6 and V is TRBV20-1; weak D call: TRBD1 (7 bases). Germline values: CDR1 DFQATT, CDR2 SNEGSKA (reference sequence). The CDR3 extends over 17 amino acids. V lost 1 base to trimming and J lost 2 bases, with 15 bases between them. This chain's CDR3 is CSARVAGGLAGANVLTF. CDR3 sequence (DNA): TGCAGTGCTAGAGTTGCAGGGGGACTGGCTGGGGCCAACGTCCTGACTTTC.

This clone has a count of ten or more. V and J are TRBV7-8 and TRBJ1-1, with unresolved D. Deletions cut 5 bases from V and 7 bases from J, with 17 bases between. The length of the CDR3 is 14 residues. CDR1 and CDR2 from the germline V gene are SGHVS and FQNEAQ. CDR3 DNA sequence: TGTGCCAGCAGCGGCCGGGGTGGGTCTGATGAAGCTTTCTTT. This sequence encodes CASSGRGGSDEAFF.

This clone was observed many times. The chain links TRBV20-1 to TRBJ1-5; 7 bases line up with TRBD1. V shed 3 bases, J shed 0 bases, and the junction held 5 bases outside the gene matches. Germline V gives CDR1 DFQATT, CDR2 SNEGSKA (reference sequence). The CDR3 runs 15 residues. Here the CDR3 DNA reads TGCAGTGCTAGCCCAGGGGGAGGTAGCAATCAGCCCCAGCATTTT. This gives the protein CSASPGGGSNQPQHF.

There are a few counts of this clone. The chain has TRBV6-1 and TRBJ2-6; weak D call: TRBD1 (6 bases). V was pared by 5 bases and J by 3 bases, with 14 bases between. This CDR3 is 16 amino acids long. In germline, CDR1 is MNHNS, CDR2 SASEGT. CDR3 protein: CASSTGNRVGANVLTF. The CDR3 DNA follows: TGTGCCAGCAGTACAGGAAACAGGGTTGGGGCCAACGTCCTGACTTTC.

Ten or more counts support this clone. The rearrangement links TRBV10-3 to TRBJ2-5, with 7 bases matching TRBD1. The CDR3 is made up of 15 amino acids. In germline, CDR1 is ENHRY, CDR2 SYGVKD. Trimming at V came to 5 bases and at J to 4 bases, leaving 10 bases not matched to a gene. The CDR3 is CAISQADRAGETQYF. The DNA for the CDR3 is TGTGCCATCAGTCAGGCCGACAGGGCGGGAGAGACCCAGTACTTC.

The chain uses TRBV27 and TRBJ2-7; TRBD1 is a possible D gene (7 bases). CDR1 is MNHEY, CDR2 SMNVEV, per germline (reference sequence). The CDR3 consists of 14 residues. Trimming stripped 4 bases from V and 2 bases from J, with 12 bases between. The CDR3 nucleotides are TGTGCCAGCAGTTACGGGGGACAGACCTACGAGCAGTACTTC. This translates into CASSYGGQTYEQYF.

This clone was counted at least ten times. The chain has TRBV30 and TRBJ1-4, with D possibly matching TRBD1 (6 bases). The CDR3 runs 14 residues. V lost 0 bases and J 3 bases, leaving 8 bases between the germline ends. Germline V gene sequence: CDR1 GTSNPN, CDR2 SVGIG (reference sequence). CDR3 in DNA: TGTGCCTGGAGTGTTAGGGGGGCTAATGAAAAACTGTTTTTT. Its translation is CAWSVRGANEKLFF.

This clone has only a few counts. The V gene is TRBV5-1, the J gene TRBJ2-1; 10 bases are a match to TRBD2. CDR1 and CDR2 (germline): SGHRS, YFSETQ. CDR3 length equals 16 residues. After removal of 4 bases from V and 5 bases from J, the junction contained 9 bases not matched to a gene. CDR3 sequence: CASSNILAGRNNEQFF. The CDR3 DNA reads TGCGCCAGCAGCAATATACTAGCGGGGAGGAACAATGAGCAGTTCTTC.

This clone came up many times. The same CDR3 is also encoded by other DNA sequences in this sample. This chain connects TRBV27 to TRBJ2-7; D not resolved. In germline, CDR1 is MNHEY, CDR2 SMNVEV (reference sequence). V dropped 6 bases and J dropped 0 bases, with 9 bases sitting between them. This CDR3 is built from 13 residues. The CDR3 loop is CASRGRSSYEQYF. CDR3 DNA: TGTGCCAGCAGAGGCAGGAGCTCCTACGAGCAGTACTTC.

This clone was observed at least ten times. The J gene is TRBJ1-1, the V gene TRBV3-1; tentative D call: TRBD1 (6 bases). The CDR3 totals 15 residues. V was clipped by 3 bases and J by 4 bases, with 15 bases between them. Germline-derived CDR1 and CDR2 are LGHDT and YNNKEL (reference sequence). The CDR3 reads CASSHNPGVGTEAFF. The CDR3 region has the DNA TGTGCCAGCAGCCACAATCCAGGGGTTGGCACTGAAGCTTTCTTT.

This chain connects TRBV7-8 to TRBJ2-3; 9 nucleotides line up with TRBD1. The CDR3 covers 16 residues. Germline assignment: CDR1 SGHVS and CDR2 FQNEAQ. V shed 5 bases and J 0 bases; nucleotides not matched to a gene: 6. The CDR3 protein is CASSPAGTGSTDTQYF. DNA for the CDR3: TGTGCCAGCAGCCCCGCTGGGACAGGGAGCACAGATACGCAGTATTTT.

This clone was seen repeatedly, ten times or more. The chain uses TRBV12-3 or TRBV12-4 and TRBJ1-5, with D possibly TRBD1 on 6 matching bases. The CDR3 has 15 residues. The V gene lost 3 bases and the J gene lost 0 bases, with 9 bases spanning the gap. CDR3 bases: TGTGCCAGCAGTTTCACAGGGAATAGCAATCAGCCCCAGCATTTT. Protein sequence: CASSFTGNSNQPQHF.

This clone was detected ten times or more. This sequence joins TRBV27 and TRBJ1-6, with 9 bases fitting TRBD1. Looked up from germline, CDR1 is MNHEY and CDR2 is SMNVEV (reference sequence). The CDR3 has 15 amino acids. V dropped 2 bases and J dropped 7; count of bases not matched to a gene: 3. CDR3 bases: TGTGCCAGCAGTTTAAGGGGACAGGGAAATTCACCCCTCCACTTT. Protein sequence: CASSLRGQGNSPLHF.

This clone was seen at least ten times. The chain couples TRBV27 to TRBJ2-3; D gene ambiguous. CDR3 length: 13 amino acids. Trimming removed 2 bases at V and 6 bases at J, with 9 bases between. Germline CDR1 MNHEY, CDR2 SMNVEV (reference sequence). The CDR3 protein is CASSLVLGDTQYF. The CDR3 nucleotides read TGTGCCAGCAGTTTAGTGTTAGGGGATACGCAGTATTTT.

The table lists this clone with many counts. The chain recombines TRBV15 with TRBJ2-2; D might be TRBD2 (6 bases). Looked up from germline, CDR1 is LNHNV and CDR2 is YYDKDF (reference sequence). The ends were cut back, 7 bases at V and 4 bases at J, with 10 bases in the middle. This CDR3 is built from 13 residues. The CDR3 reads CATKVGGTGELFF. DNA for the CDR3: TGTGCCACCAAAGTGGGGGGCACCGGGGAGCTGTTTTTT.

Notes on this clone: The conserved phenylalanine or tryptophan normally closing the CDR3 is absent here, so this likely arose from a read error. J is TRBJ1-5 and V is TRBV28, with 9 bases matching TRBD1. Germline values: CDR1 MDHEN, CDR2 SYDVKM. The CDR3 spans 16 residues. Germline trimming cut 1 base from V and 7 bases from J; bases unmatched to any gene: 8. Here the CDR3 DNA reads TGTGCCAGCAGTTTATCAGGGACAGGGAGGCAACAGCCCCAGCATATT. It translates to CASSLSGTGRQQPQHI.

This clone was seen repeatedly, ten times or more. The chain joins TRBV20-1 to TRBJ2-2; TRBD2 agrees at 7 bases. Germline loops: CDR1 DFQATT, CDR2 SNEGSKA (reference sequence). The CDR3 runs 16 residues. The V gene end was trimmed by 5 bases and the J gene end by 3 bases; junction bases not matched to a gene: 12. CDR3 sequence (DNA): TGCAGTGCTTACCCGCCCTCAGGGAGGGACACCGGGGAGCTGTTTTTT. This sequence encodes CSAYPPSGRDTGELFF.

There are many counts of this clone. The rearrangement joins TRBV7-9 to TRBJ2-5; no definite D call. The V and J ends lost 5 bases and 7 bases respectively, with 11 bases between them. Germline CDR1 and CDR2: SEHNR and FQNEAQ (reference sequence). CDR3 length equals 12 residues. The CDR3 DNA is TGTGCCAGCAGCCTACCGGTGGGGACCCAGTACTTC. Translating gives CASSLPVGTQYF. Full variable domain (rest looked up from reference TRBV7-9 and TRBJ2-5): DTGVSQNPRHKITKRGQNVTFRCDPISEHNRLYWYRQTLGQGPEFLTYFQNEAQLEKSRLLSDRFSAERPKGSFSTLEIQRTEQGDSAMYLCASSLPVGTQYFGPGTRLLVL.